This T cell receptor (beta chain) came from a study of T cells in Graves' hyperthyroidism and ophthalmopathy. This clonotype was counted many times. Using RNA transcripts as the source, TCR beta CDR3 regions were amplified. In the first-round RT-PCR of the TCR CDR3, the HTBI primer set was used. Each CDR3 protein gets one entry after TCRdb re-called the multiplex PCR reads with MiXCR. The sample has 350,000 to 400,000 distinct CDR3 sequences, 19% seen once. V shed 5 bases and J shed 7 bases, with 14 bases lying between them. In germline, CDR1 is SGHAT, CDR2 FQNNGV. The CDR3 consists of 13 residues. The J gene is TRBJ1-2, the V gene TRBV11-2; D ambiguous. This clonotype was obtained from a woman between 18 and 30 years old with Graves' hyperthyroidism. Sequences were obtained from blood. Here the CDR3 reads CASSTRGNSGYTF. The CDR3 bases are TGTGCCAGCAGCACCCGCGGGAACAGTGGCTACACCTTC.